This TCR beta chain was sequenced in a study of blood T cell repertoires in COVID-19. On the study more broadly: Samples representing acute and convalescent COVID-19 were sourced from the United States, Italy and Spain.

As processed by the authors: Reference gene primer amplification in the assay estimated nucleated cell counts. Libraries were prepared by immunoSEQ multiplex PCR; TCRdb keeps only in-frame clonotypes and omits some of them. V and J calls plus clone size are reproduced from that table; the DNA served to infer D and trimming. The table has approximately 490,000 clones, roughly nine tenths seen once. Membership in each cohort depended on participant-reported clinical history. What the recovered Cohort 3 donors had was two negative PCRs, clearance, or symptom resolution. The source is a woman in her fifties or sixties who had recovered from COVID-19. Material: PBMCs or T cells enriched from blood (not recorded which).

For the CDR3, the DNA is TGTGCCATCAGTCCAGGGTTTAGCTATGGCTACACCTTC. Amino acid sequence: CAISPGFSYGYTF. The chain recombines TRBV10-3 with TRBJ1-2; tentatively, D is TRBD1 (5 bases). The CDR3 sequence is 13 residues long. Germline CDR1 and CDR2: ENHRY and SYGVKD. The V end was cut by 5 bases, the J end by 4 bases, with 11 bases between.